Below are 17 T cell receptor beta chains sequenced from a single sample in a study of T-cell memory formation after mild COVID-19. In TCRdb, the 5' RACE reads were re-called with MiXCR into one record per CDR3 protein. The profile shows 350,000 to 400,000 distinct CDR3 sequences, 13% to 15% of them singletons. The sequencing sample was made of PBMCs or a T cell subset sorted from them (not recorded which). These receptors originate from a man aged 18 to 29 who had mild COVID-19 (a few samples of this study predate the infection). Cell type and time point are not known.

In this sample, this clonotype turned up a few times. The CDR3 region is CSASTSGMRGQETQYF. The CDR3 nucleotides are TGCAGTGCTAGCACTAGCGGGATGAGGGGTCAAGAGACCCAGTACTTC. The chain recombines TRBV20-1 with TRBJ2-5; TRBD2 agrees at 10 bases. V was pared by 3 bases and J by 2 bases, with 9 bases of the junction left unmatched. Germline-derived CDR1 and CDR2 are DFQATT and SNEGSKA (reference sequence). The CDR3 covers 16 residues.

The rearrangement joins TRBV5-6 to TRBJ2-7; no clear D. The CDR3 runs 13 residues. Trimming left V 4 bases short and J 2 bases short, with 10 bases between. Germline V gene sequence: CDR1 SGHDT, CDR2 YYEEEE. The CDR3 nucleotides read TGTGCCAGCAGCCCCGGGTCCCCCTACGAGCAGTACTTC. It translates to CASSPGSPYEQYF.

This clonotype was counted a few times. This rearrangement joins TRBV4-3 to TRBJ1-3; possibly TRBD1 for D (5 bases). The CDR3 extends over 16 amino acids. CDR1 LGHNA and CDR2 YSLEER come from the germline V gene. V lost 1 base and J 2 bases, leaving 12 bases between the germline ends. The CDR3 loop is CASSQVQGTTGNTIYF. Here the CDR3 DNA reads TGCGCCAGCAGCCAAGTTCAGGGAACTACTGGAAACACCATATATTTT.

The chain joins TRBV20-1 to TRBJ2-5, with TRBD2 identical over 9 bases. The junction had 13 bases not matched to a gene; V was cut back by 6 bases and J by 5 bases. Germline V gene lookup returns CDR1 DFQATT and CDR2 SNEGSKA (reference sequence). The CDR3 length is 15 residues. CDR3 nucleotide sequence: TGCAGTGCAAAGCCGCCTAGCGGGGCTCCGGAGACCCAGTACTTC. Amino acids: CSAKPPSGAPETQYF.

This clonotype was picked up a small number of times. The gene calls are TRBV24-1 and TRBJ2-5; a weak D match, TRBD2 (6 bases). Trimming took 3 bases from V and 2 from J, leaving 9 bases between them. The length of the CDR3 is 14 residues. Germline V CDR1 and CDR2: KGHDR, SFDVKD. In DNA, the CDR3 is TGTGCCACCAGTGATACTAGCCGGCAAGAGACCCAGTACTTC. The encoded protein is CATSDTSRQETQYF.

The chain joins TRBV5-1 to TRBJ2-3; TRBD2 matches at 11 bases. J gave up 2 bases and V 4 bases, and 6 bases lay outside the gene matches. The germline V gene has CDR1 SGHRS and CDR2 YFSETQ. CDR3 length equals 16 residues. The CDR3 loop reads CASSPGTSGNTDTQYF. The DNA for the CDR3 is TGCGCCAGCAGCCCAGGGACTAGCGGAAACACAGATACGCAGTATTTT.

This clonotype has just a few counts. V usage is TRBV19 and J usage is TRBJ1-1; 9 bases fit TRBD1. Per the germline V gene, CDR1 is LNHDA and CDR2 is SQIVND (reference sequence). Trimming cost V 5 bases and J 0 bases; bases outside gene matches: 4. CDR3 length: 15 amino acids. The chain's CDR3 is CASSSGTGLNTEAFF. The CDR3 DNA reads as TGTGCCAGTAGTTCAGGGACAGGGCTGAACACTGAAGCTTTCTTT.

This clonotype appeared a few times. The rearrangement links TRBV20-1 to TRBJ1-6; 7 bases line up with TRBD1. The CDR3 loop spans 12 amino acids. J gave up 15 bases and V 5 bases, and 10 bases lay outside the gene matches. The V gene's germline CDR1 is DFQATT and CDR2 SNEGSKA (reference sequence). DNA of the CDR3: TGCAGTGCTGGGTTACAGGGGATCGGCCTCCACTTT. Protein sequence: CSAGLQGIGLHF.

The rearrangement uses TRBV7-2 and TRBJ2-7; 8 bases align to TRBD1. This CDR3 has 13 amino acids. Unmatched junction bases numbered 2, after V lost 1 base and J lost 6 bases. Looked up from germline, CDR1 is SGHTA and CDR2 is FQGNSA. CDR3 amino acids: CASSLVTGVEQYV. CDR3 DNA: TGTGCCAGCAGCTTAGTGACAGGGGTCGAGCAGTACGTC.

In its sample, this clonotype was seen many times. The chain joins TRBV7-2 to TRBJ1-4; unclear D gene. Per the germline V gene, CDR1 is SGHTA and CDR2 is FQGNSA. This CDR3 has 16 residues. Trimming removed 2 bases at V and 5 bases at J, with 15 bases between. The CDR3 bases are TGTGCCAGCAGCTTATCCGGGCAGGTTCGAAATGAAAAACTGTTTTTT. Translating it yields CASSLSGQVRNEKLFF. The variable domain in full, with the rest retrieved from reference TRBV7-2 and TRBJ1-4, is GAGVSQSPSNKVTEKGKDVELRCDPISGHTALYWYRQSLGQGLEFLIYFQGNSAPDKSGLPSDRFSAERTGGSVSTLTIQRTQQEDSAVYLCASSLSGQVRNEKLFFGSGTQLSVL.

Here the CDR3 reads CASRVAGAYNEQFF. CDR3 sequence (DNA): TGTGCCAGCAGGGTAGCGGGGGCCTACAATGAGCAGTTCTTC. This rearrangement joins TRBV12-3 or TRBV12-4 to TRBJ2-1; 9 bases map to TRBD2. The CDR3 consists of 14 residues. Germline trimming cut 6 bases from V and 2 bases from J; bases unmatched to any gene: 2.

The sample holds a few counts of this clonotype. V is TRBV3-1 and J is TRBJ2-5; TRBD1 or TRBD2 may be the D gene (5 bases each). Per germline, CDR1 LGHDT and CDR2 YNNKEL (reference sequence). CDR3 length: 15 residues. V lost 4 bases, J lost 1 base, and 13 bases lay in between. The CDR3 sequence is CASSPRDGVQETQYF. CDR3 in DNA: TGTGCCAGCAGCCCCCGGGACGGGGTCCAAGAGACCCAGTACTTC.

The genes are TRBV11-2 and TRBJ1-1; no firm D call. The ends were cut back, 5 bases at V and 2 bases at J, with 12 bases in the middle. Germline V gene lookup returns CDR1 SGHAT and CDR2 FQNNGV. CDR3 length: 14 amino acids. The CDR3 is CASSRFDRNTEAFF. The CDR3 DNA is TGTGCCAGCAGCCGATTCGACCGAAACACTGAAGCTTTCTTT. The whole variable domain, remainder taken from reference TRBV11-2 and TRBJ1-1, is EAGVAQSPRYKIIEKRQSVAFWCNPISGHATLYWYQQILGQGPKLLIQFQNNGVVDDSQLPKDRFSAERLKGVDSTLKIQPAKLEDSAVYLCASSRFDRNTEAFFGQGTRLTVV.

This clonotype was seen only a few times. This chain links TRBV4-2 with TRBJ2-3, with 7 bases matching TRBD2. The length of the CDR3 is 15 residues. Germline trimming cut 0 bases from V and 4 bases from J; bases unmatched to any gene: 4. Germline V gives CDR1 LGHNA, CDR2 YNFKEQ. The CDR3 DNA follows: TGTGCCAGCAGCCAAGACCGAAGCGGGGCAGATACGCAGTATTTT. Translation gives CASSQDRSGADTQYF.

This clonotype was picked up many times. The chain joins TRBV27 to TRBJ2-3, with 7 bases aligning to TRBD1. This CDR3 is 15 amino acids long. Per the germline V gene, CDR1 is MNHEY and CDR2 is SMNVEV (reference sequence). The junction had 5 bases not matched to a gene; V was cut back by 5 bases and J by 0 bases. CDR3 nucleotides: TGTGCCAGCAGTAACCGGGACAGCAGCACAGATACGCAGTATTTT. This codes for CASSNRDSSTDTQYF.

The chain is built from TRBV28 and TRBJ1-5; 8 nucleotides agree with TRBD1. Trimming cost V 4 bases and J 4 bases; bases outside gene matches: 9. Per germline, CDR1 MDHEN and CDR2 SYDVKM. The CDR3 length is 16 residues. CDR3 nucleotide sequence: TGTGCCAGCAGTTGGGGTGACAGGGGCGAGAATCAGCCCCAGCATTTT. It translates to CASSWGDRGENQPQHF. Full variable domain (rest looked up from reference TRBV28 and TRBJ1-5): DVKVTQSSRYLVKRTGEKVFLECVQDMDHENMFWYRQDPGLGLRLIYFSYDVKMKEKGDIPEGYSVSREKKERFSLILESASTNQTSMYLCASSWGDRGENQPQHFGDGTRLSIL.

This clonotype came up a few times. This chain uses TRBV28 with TRBJ2-2, with D possibly TRBD2 on 7 matching bases. Trimming left V 2 bases short and J 5 bases short, with 12 bases between. The V gene's germline CDR1 is MDHEN and CDR2 SYDVKM. There are 15 residues in the CDR3. Written as DNA, the CDR3 is TGTGCCAGCAGTTTAATGCGGGGGCGGACCGGGGAGCTGTTTTTT. Translated: CASSLMRGRTGELFF. Complete variable domain (other parts from reference TRBV28 and TRBJ2-2): DVKVTQSSRYLVKRTGEKVFLECVQDMDHENMFWYRQDPGLGLRLIYFSYDVKMKEKGDIPEGYSVSREKKERFSLILESASTNQTSMYLCASSLMRGRTGELFFGEGSRLTVL.